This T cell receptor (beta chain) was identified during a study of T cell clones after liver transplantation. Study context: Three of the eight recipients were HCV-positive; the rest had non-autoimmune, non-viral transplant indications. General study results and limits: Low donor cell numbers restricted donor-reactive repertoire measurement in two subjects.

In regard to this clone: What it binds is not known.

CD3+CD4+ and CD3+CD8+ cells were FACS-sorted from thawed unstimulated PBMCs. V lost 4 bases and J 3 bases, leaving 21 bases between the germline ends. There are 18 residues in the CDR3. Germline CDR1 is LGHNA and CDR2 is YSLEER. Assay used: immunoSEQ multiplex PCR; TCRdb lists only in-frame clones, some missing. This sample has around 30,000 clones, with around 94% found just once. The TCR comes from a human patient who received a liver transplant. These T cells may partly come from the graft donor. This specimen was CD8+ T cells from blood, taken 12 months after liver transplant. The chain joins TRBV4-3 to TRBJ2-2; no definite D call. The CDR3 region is CASSRGFPPLADTGELFF. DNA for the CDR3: TGCGCCAGCAGCCGTGGCTTTCCACCCCTGGCGGACACCGGGGAGCTGTTTTTT.